One sample yielded the 28 T cell receptor beta chains listed below, sequenced in a study of response to subunit inactivated influenza vaccine. TCRdb used MiXCR to reprocess the RT-PCR reads, holding one entry per CDR3 protein. The sample lists about 480,000 distinct CDR3 sequences; 25% were seen once. Specimen: CD4+ T cells sorted from PBMCs, collected less than 6 days after vaccination. These receptors originate from a man between 45 and 60 years old who received an inactivated influenza vaccine.

This clonotype was detected only a few times. The gene calls are TRBV6-1 and TRBJ1-5; D gene uncertain. The ends were cut back, 6 bases at V and 0 bases at J, with 6 bases in the middle. Germline-derived CDR1 and CDR2 are MNHNS and SASEGT. The CDR3 runs to 13 residues. CDR3 residues: CASSSYSNQPQHF. CDR3 in DNA: TGTGCCAGCAGCAGTTATAGCAATCAGCCCCAGCATTTT.

CDR3 bases: TGCAGTGCTAGAGCGACTGGGGCCAACGTCCTGACTTTC. It specifies CSARATGANVLTF. The V gene is TRBV20-1, the J gene TRBJ2-6; D ambiguous. This CDR3 region has 13 residues. Germline lookup yields CDR1 DFQATT and CDR2 SNEGSKA (reference sequence). Trimming took off 1 base at V and 2 bases at J, with 3 bases between the two ends.

Here the CDR3 reads CASSPGTTFYNEQFF. For the CDR3, the DNA is TGTGCCAGCAGCCCCGGGACTACCTTCTACAATGAGCAGTTCTTC. The gene calls are TRBV6-1 and TRBJ2-1, with TRBD2 identical over 7 bases. Trimming cost V 6 bases and J 3 bases; bases outside gene matches: 8. Germline V lookup: CDR1 MNHNS, CDR2 SASEGT. This CDR3 has 15 amino acids.

The V call is TRBV9, the J call TRBJ2-7; D remains unclear. V was clipped by 0 bases and J by 0 bases, with 10 bases between them. CDR3 size: 15 residues. Germline V gives CDR1 SGDLS, CDR2 YYNGEE. This chain's CDR3 is CASSVGMRSSYEQYF. The CDR3 nucleotides are TGTGCCAGCAGCGTAGGGATGCGGAGCTCCTACGAGCAGTACTTC.

The rearrangement uses TRBV5-1 and TRBJ2-4, with TRBD1 identical over 11 bases. CDR1 is SGHRS and CDR2 is YFSETQ in the germline V gene. V shed 4 bases and J 8 bases; nucleotides not matched to a gene: 2. CDR3 length: 13 residues. CDR3 sequence reads: CASSPGQGDIQYF. The CDR3 nucleotides read TGCGCCAGCAGCCCGGGACAGGGGGACATTCAGTACTTC.

The chain links TRBV18 to TRBJ2-3, with 11 bases identical to TRBD1. V shed 3 bases and J 5 bases; nucleotides not matched to a gene: 7. This CDR3 has 16 residues. Germline CDR1 reads KGHSH; CDR2 reads LQKENI. The CDR3 spells CASSPLGQGAGDTQYF. CDR3 coding DNA: TGTGCCAGCTCACCGCTTGGACAGGGGGCCGGAGATACGCAGTATTTT.

The chain has TRBV20-1 and TRBJ1-2; 7 nucleotides match TRBD1. This CDR3 region has 15 residues. With V trimmed by 1 base and J by 3 bases, 8 bases remained unmatched. The V gene's germline CDR1 is DFQATT and CDR2 SNEGSKA (reference sequence). The CDR3 sequence: CSARAQGVDYYGYTF. The CDR3 DNA is TGCAGTGCTAGAGCGCAGGGGGTGGATTACTATGGCTACACCTTC.

This clonotype has only a few counts. This chain connects TRBV7-9 to TRBJ2-4; TRBD1 matches 7 bases. CDR1 and CDR2 from the germline V gene are SEHNR and FQNEAQ (reference sequence). The CDR3 is 16 residues long. With 5 bases clipped from V and 5 bases from J, the junction kept 12 bases outside the gene matches. CDR3 loop: CASSPWTGGRQNIQYF. DNA of the CDR3: TGTGCCAGCAGCCCTTGGACAGGAGGACGCCAAAACATTCAGTACTTC. The full variable domain, its missing parts supplied by reference TRBV7-9 and TRBJ2-4, is DTGVSQNPRHKITKRGQNVTFRCDPISEHNRLYWYRQTLGQGPEFLTYFQNEAQLEKSRLLSDRFSAERPKGSFSTLEIQRTEQGDSAMYLCASSPWTGGRQNIQYFGAGTRLSVL.

This clonotype has only a few counts. The chain links TRBV9 to TRBJ1-1; D call uncertain. Germline loops: CDR1 SGDLS, CDR2 YYNGEE. The CDR3 is 13 residues long. Trimming left V 9 bases short and J 3 bases short, with 15 bases between. The CDR3 sequence: CATTRAGDTEAFF. The DNA for the CDR3 is TGTGCCACCACAAGGGCCGGTGACACTGAAGCTTTCTTT. Complete variable domain (other parts from reference TRBV9 and TRBJ1-1): DSGVTQTPKHLITATGQRVTLRCSPRSGDLSVYWYQQSLDQGLQFLIQYYNGEERAKGNILERFSAQQFPDLHSELNLSSLELGDSALYFCATTRAGDTEAFFGQGTRLTVV.

J is TRBJ2-3 and V is TRBV20-1, with D possibly being TRBD2 (5 bases). Trimming stripped 5 bases from V and 8 bases from J, with 17 bases between. Germline V gene sequence: CDR1 DFQATT, CDR2 SNEGSKA (reference sequence). The CDR3 runs to 13 residues. The CDR3, as DNA: TGCAGTGCTCGGGCAGAGGGCCGAGGTACGCAGTATTTT. This translates into CSARAEGRGTQYF.

This clonotype turned up a few times. V and J are TRBV6-1 and TRBJ2-1; 8 positions match TRBD2. Germline V gives CDR1 MNHNS, CDR2 SASEGT. The V gene end was trimmed by 5 bases and the J gene end by 4 bases; junction bases not matched to a gene: 7. There are 15 residues in the CDR3. The CDR3 nucleotides read TGTGCCAGCAGTCCCGGGAGGGAGGGGTACAATGAGCAGTTCTTC. Amino acid sequence: CASSPGREGYNEQFF.

The chain recombines TRBV18 with TRBJ2-5, with TRBD2 matching over 11 bases. The CDR3 covers 15 residues. Germline CDR1 reads KGHSH; CDR2 reads LQKENI. V lost 3 bases to trimming and J lost 4 bases; unmatched junction nucleotides: 4. DNA for the CDR3: TGTGCCAGCTCACCCTCGACTAGCGGGGTAGAGACCCAGTACTTC. It translates to CASSPSTSGVETQYF.

This clonotype was found a few times. The V and J genes are TRBV10-2 and TRBJ1-1, with 7 bases matching TRBD1. The CDR3 runs to 14 residues. The germline gives CDR1 WSHSY, CDR2 SAAADI. Unmatched junction bases numbered 9, after V lost 2 bases and J lost 9 bases. CDR3 bases: TGCGCCAGCAGTGAGAAGGGGGCGGCAAAGAAAGCTTTCTTT. It yields the protein CASSEKGAAKKAFF.

The J gene is TRBJ2-3, the V gene TRBV7-9, with TRBD2 identical over 9 bases. The CDR3 consists of 17 residues. V was pared by 3 bases and J by 3 bases, with 10 bases of the junction left unmatched. Germline V gene sequence: CDR1 SEHNR, CDR2 FQNEAQ (reference sequence). The CDR3 sequence: CASSFSALAGLTDTQYF. CDR3 nucleotides: TGTGCCAGCAGCTTTTCCGCCCTAGCGGGATTGACAGATACGCAGTATTTT.

There are a few counts of this clonotype. J is TRBJ2-1 and V is TRBV4-2; TRBD2 might be the D (5 bases). The germline CDR1 and CDR2 sequences are LGHNA and YNFKEQ. The CDR3 is 16 amino acids. The germline V and J ends were trimmed by 0 bases and 0 bases, with 9 bases remaining between them. The CDR3 reads CASSQDRGSSYNEQFF. The CDR3 DNA follows: TGTGCCAGCAGCCAAGATCGGGGAAGCTCCTACAATGAGCAGTTCTTC.

This clonotype has just a few counts. The chain uses TRBV7-2 and TRBJ1-1; D not certain. This CDR3 comprises 13 residues. V was cut by 5 bases and J by 1 base, with 8 bases left in between. Germline V lookup: CDR1 SGHTA, CDR2 FQGNSA. The CDR3 DNA follows: TGTGCCAGCAGCACCAAGGGGAACACTGAAGCTTTCTTT. The encoded protein is CASSTKGNTEAFF.

The CDR3 DNA reads as TGTGCCAGCAGCCTGATGGCTCTGGCCAATGAGCAGTTCTTC. Translating it yields CASSLMALANEQFF. The chain is built from TRBV11-2 and TRBJ2-1, with D hard to call. This CDR3 spans 14 amino acids. The V gene's germline CDR1 is SGHAT and CDR2 FQNNGV. V was cut by 5 bases and J by 6 bases, with 14 bases left in between.

This clonotype was seen a handful of times. The chain combines TRBV6-5 with TRBJ2-7; 10 positions match TRBD2. The CDR3 extends over 14 amino acids. Per the germline V gene, CDR1 is MNHEY and CDR2 is SVGAGI. The V and J ends lost 2 bases and 12 bases, in that order; junction bases with no gene match: 10. CDR3 region: CASSYTSGTLGGYF. Here the CDR3 DNA reads TGTGCCAGCAGTTACACTAGCGGGACACTCGGGGGGTACTTC.

The chain joins TRBV6-5 to TRBJ2-1; 11 positions match TRBD2. Germline V gene data show CDR1 as MNHEY and CDR2 as SVGAGI. Unmatched junction bases numbered 5, after V lost 0 bases and J lost 4 bases. CDR3 length: 17 residues. CDR3 nucleotides: TGTGCCAGCAGTTACTCATCCCTAGCGGGGGGTTACAATGAGCAGTTCTTC. Residues: CASSYSSLAGGYNEQFF.

V is TRBV5-1 and J is TRBJ2-3, with 12 bases fitting TRBD2. Trimming at V came to 6 bases and at J to 5 bases, leaving 7 bases not matched to a gene. The length of the CDR3 is 15 residues. CDR1 is SGHRS, CDR2 YFSETQ, per germline. The CDR3 sequence: CASTLAGGPIDTQYF. In DNA form, the CDR3 reads TGCGCCAGCACCCTAGCGGGGGGGCCGATAGATACGCAGTATTTT. The full variable domain, rest sourced from reference TRBV5-1 and TRBJ2-3, is KAGVTQTPRYLIKTRGQQVTLSCSPISGHRSVSWYQQTPGQGLQFLFEYFSETQRNKGNFPGRFSGRQFSNSRSEMNVSTLELGDSALYLCASTLAGGPIDTQYFGPGTRLTVL.

There are a few counts of this clonotype. The chain recombines TRBV20-1 with TRBJ1-2; the D is unclear. CDR1 and CDR2 (germline): DFQATT, SNEGSKA (reference sequence). The CDR3 is 14 amino acids. V was trimmed by 1 base and J by 0 bases, leaving 9 bases between them. The CDR3, as DNA: TGCAGTGCTAGAGGCACCGGGTCTAACTATGGCTACACCTTC. Its translation: CSARGTGSNYGYTF.

This clonotype has only a few counts. This CDR3 reads CSVEGRSSEQYF. CDR3 DNA: TGCAGCGTTGAGGGGAGGTCGAGCGAGCAGTACTTC. This chain links TRBV29-1 with TRBJ2-7; D perhaps matches TRBD2 (6 bases). Trimming stripped 3 bases from V and 6 bases from J, with 12 bases between. CDR1 is SQVTM and CDR2 is ANQGSEA in the germline V gene. The CDR3 contains 12 residues.

The chain is built from TRBV20-1 and TRBJ1-5; weak D call: TRBD1 (5 bases). The CDR3 is 13 amino acids. The V end was cut by 3 bases, the J end by 7 bases, with 13 bases between. CDR1 DFQATT and CDR2 SNEGSKA come from the germline V gene (reference sequence). Written as DNA, the CDR3 is TGCAGTGCTAGTCGGGACCCCAGCCAGCCCCAGCATTTT. It is translated as CSASRDPSQPQHF.

This rearrangement joins TRBV29-1 to TRBJ2-2; TRBD1 matches 7 bases. Germline values: CDR1 SQVTM, CDR2 ANQGSEA. The CDR3 spans 15 residues. The trim removed 2 bases at V and 8 bases at J, leaving 11 bases unmatched. This chain's CDR3 is CSVERTGTPRGELFF. The CDR3 DNA reads TGCAGCGTTGAAAGGACAGGAACACCGAGGGGGGAGCTGTTTTTT.

V is TRBV3-1 and J is TRBJ1-1, with 7 nucleotides matching TRBD1. CDR3 length: 16 amino acids. Unmatched junction bases numbered 10, after V lost 0 bases and J lost 6 bases. Per the germline V gene, CDR1 is LGHDT and CDR2 is YNNKEL (reference sequence). The CDR3: CASSQESRRGTAEAFF. The CDR3 DNA is TGTGCCAGCAGCCAAGAATCGAGGCGAGGGACAGCTGAAGCTTTCTTT. The full variable domain, completed using reference TRBV3-1 and TRBJ1-1, is DTAVSQTPKYLVTQMGNDKSIKCEQNLGHDTMYWYKQDSKKFLKIMFSYNNKELIINETVPNRFSPKSPDKAHLNLHINSLELGDSAVYFCASSQESRRGTAEAFFGQGTRLTVV.

About this clonotype itself: Since no conserved phenylalanine or tryptophan closes the CDR3, a read error is the likely cause. This chain links TRBV29-1 with TRBJ2-7; the D call may be TRBD1 or TRBD2 (6 bases each). CDR3 length equals 12 residues. The V and J ends lost 4 bases and 3 bases respectively, with 10 bases between them. Germline CDR1 reads SQVTM; CDR2 reads ANQGSEA. The CDR3 sequence is CSVVGGGYEQYL. The DNA of the CDR3 is TGCAGCGTTGTAGGGGGAGGCTACGAGCAGTACCTC.

This chain connects TRBV2 to TRBJ2-6; D tentatively reads TRBD1 or TRBD2 (5 bases each). V gave up 6 bases and J gave up 4 bases, with 16 bases separating them. This CDR3 comprises 16 residues. Germline V gene lookup returns CDR1 SNHLY and CDR2 FYNNEI. DNA of the CDR3: TGTGCCAGCAGGACCCGATGGGGGTCCGGGGCCAACGTCCTGACTTTC. As protein: CASRTRWGSGANVLTF. Using reference TRBV2 and TRBJ2-6 for the parts outside the CDR3, the full variable domain is EPEVTQTPSHQVTQMGQEVILRCVPISNHLYFYWYRQILGQKVEFLVSFYNNEISEKSEIFDDQFSVERPDGSNFTLKIRSTKLEDSAMYFCASRTRWGSGANVLTFGAGSRLTVL.

The sample holds many counts of this clonotype. V and J are TRBV7-2 and TRBJ2-7; 8 nucleotides agree with TRBD1. Germline lookup yields CDR1 SGHTA and CDR2 FQGNSA. The CDR3 runs 12 residues. Trimming took 1 base from V and 7 from J; bases not matched to a gene: 0. The CDR3 here is CASSLGTGEQYF. CDR3 in DNA: TGTGCCAGCAGCTTAGGGACAGGGGAGCAGTACTTC. The whole variable domain, filled in from reference TRBV7-2 and TRBJ2-7, reads GAGVSQSPSNKVTEKGKDVELRCDPISGHTALYWYRQSLGQGLEFLIYFQGNSAPDKSGLPSDRFSAERTGGSVSTLTIQRTQQEDSAVYLCASSLGTGEQYFGPGTRLTVT.